This TCR beta chain is from a study of blood T cell repertoires in COVID-19. Overall study: Donors in the United States, Italy and Spain gave samples during acute or convalescent COVID-19. Sources were T cells, B-cell-depleted T cells, or PBMCs; the material itself was cDNA or gDNA.

Seattle enrolled patients during active infection and tracked them longitudinally. The germline CDR1 and CDR2 sequences are SEHNR and FQNEAQ (reference sequence). The CDR3 length is 13 residues. Trimming cost V 5 bases and J 5 bases; bases outside gene matches: 5. Per the study methods: From reference gene primer amplification, estimates of nucleated cell counts were derived. Sequencing used immunoSEQ multiplex PCR; TCRdb keeps in-frame clones, though not all of them. The V and J calls and clone size are taken from that table; D and trimming were inferred from the DNA. The profile shows tens of thousands of clones, approximately 88% of them singletons.

What was sequenced was peripheral blood. The sequence was obtained from a woman aged 55-70 years with COVID-19, enrolled during active disease. V usage is TRBV7-9 and J usage is TRBJ2-5; 7 bases fit TRBD1. The CDR3 nucleotides read TGTGCCAGCAGCGATCCGGGACAGGAGACCCAGTACTTC. Encoded protein: CASSDPGQETQYF.